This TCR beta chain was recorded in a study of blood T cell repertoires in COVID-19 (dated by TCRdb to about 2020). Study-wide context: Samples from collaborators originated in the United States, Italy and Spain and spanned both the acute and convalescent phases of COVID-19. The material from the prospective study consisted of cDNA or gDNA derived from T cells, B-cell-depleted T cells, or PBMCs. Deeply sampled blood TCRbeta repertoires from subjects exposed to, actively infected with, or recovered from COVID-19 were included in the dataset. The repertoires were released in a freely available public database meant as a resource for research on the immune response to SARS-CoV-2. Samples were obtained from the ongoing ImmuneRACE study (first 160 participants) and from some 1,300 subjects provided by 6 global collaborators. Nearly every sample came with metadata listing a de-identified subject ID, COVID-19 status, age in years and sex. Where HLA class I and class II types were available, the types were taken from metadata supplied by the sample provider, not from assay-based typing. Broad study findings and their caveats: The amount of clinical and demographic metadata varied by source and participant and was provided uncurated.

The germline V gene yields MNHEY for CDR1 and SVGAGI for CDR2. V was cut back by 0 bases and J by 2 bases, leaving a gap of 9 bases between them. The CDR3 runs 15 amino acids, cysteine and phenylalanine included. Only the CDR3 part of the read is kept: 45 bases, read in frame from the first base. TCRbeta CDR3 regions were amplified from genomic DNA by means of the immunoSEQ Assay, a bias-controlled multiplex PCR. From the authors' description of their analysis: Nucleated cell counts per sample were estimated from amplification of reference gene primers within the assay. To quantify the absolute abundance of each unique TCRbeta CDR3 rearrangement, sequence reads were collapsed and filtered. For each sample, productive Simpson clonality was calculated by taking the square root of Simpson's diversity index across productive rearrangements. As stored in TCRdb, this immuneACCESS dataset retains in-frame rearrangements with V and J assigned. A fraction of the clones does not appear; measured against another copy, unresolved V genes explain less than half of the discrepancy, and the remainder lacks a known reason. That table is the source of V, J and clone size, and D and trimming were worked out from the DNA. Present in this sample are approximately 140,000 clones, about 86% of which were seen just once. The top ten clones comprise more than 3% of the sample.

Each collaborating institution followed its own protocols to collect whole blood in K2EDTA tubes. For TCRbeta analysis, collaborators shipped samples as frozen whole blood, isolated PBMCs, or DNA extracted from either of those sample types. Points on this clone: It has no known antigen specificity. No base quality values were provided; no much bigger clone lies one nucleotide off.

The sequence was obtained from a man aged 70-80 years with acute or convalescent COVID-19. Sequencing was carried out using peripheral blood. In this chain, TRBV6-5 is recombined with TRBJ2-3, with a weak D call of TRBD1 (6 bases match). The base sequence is TGTGCCAGCAGTTACTCCGGGACACCCACAGATACGCAGTATTTT. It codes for CASSYSGTPTDTQYF.